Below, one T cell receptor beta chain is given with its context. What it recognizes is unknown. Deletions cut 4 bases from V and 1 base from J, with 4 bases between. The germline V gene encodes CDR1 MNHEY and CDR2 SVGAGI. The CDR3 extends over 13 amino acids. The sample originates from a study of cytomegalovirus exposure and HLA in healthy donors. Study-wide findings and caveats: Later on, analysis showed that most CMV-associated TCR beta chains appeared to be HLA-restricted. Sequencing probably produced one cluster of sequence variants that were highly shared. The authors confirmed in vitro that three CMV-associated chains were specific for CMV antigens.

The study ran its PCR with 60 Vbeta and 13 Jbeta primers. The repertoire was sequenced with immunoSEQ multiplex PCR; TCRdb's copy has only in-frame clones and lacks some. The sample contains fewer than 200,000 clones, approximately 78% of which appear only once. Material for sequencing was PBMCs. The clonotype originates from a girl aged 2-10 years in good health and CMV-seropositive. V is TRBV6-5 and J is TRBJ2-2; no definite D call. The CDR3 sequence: CASSSRNTGELFF. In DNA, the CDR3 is TGTGCCAGCAGTTCCAGGAACACCGGGGAGCTGTTTTTT.